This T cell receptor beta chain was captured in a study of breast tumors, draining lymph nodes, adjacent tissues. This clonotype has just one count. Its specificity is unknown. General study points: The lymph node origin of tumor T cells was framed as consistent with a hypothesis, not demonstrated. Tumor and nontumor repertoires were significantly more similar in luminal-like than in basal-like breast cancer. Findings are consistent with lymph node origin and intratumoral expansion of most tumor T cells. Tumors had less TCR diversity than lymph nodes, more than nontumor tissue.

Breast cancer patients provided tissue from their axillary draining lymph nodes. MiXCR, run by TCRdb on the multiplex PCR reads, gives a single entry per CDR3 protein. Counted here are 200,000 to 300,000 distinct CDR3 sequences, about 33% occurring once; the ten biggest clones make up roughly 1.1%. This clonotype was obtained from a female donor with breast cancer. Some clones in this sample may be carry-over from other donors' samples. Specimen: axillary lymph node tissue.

CDR3 coding DNA: TGTGCCAGCAGCTTAGGAGGGCCCGCGAACACCGGGGAGCTGTTTTTT. This sequence encodes CASSLGGPANTGELFF. The gene calls are TRBV7-2 and TRBJ2-2, with TRBD2 as a possible D gene (5 bases). Germline V gene data show CDR1 as SGHTA and CDR2 as FQGNSA. The V and J ends lost 1 base and 0 bases respectively, with 9 bases between them. The CDR3 runs to 16 residues.